The clone carrying this T cell receptor (beta chain) was detected once. Its antigen is not known. This specimen comes from a study of T cell repertoires in cytomegalovirus infection. Whole-study context: Public TCR beta signature analysis indicated the presence of both CMV infection and matching HLA type.

Each CDR3 protein gets one entry after TCRdb re-called the reads with MiXCR. The sample yields around 89,000 distinct CDR3 sequences, 25% to 30% seen once. The TCR sequence derives from a human donor in good health (CMV status not recorded). Some clones in this sample may be carry-over from other donors' samples. This sample comprised CD8+ T cells from cultured PBMCs, obtained from culture after CMV antigen stimulation.

CDR3 sequence (DNA): TGTGCCAGCAGCTTAGGTCTGATTGGGGAAAAACTGTTTTTT. Amino acids: CASSLGLIGEKLFF. The V call is TRBV7-2, the J call TRBJ1-4; D remains unclear. The CDR3 is 14 residues long. Between the trimmed V and J ends, which lost 1 base and 8 bases, there was a span of 11 bases. Germline loops: CDR1 SGHTA, CDR2 FQGNSA.